The clone carrying this TCR beta chain was observed a few times. No antigen is known for it. A J-beta primer mix and a sample-barcoded 5' primer were used in a second PCR of about 7 to 12 cycles. TCRdb fed the 5' RACE reads into MiXCR, producing one record per CDR3 protein. The table records more than 1,000,000 distinct CDR3 sequences, 20% to 25% of them present only once. CDR3 size: 15 residues. Germline V CDR1 and CDR2: SGHRS, YFSETQ. After removal of 3 bases from V and 10 bases from J, the junction contained 13 bases not matched to a gene. The data were taken from a study of blood T cells in healthy people across ages. Regarding the study as a whole: Older age coincided with a roughly linear decline in TCR beta diversity per million T cells.

The sample also formed part of further work on T cells of mothers and their children.

The chain joins TRBV5-1 to TRBJ2-3; 8 positions agree with TRBD2. Sequences were obtained from blood. This TCR came from a girl aged 2 to 10 in good health. CDR3: CASSYVAGGSDSQYF. In DNA, the CDR3 is TGCGCCAGCAGCTATGTCGCGGGGGGCTCCGATTCGCAGTATTTT.